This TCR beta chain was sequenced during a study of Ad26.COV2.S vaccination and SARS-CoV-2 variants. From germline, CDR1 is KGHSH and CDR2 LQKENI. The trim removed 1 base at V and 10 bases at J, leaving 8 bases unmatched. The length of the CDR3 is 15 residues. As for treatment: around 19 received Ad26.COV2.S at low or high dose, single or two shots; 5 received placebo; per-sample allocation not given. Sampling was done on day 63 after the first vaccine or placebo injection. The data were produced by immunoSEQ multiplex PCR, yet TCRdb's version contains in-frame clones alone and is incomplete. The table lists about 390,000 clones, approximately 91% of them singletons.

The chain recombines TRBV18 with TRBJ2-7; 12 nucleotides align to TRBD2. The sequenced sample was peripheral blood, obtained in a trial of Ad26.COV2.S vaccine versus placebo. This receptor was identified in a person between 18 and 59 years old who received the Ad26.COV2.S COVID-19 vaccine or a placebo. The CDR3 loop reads CASSPQGLAGSLQYF. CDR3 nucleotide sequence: TGTGCCAGCTCACCACAAGGACTAGCGGGGTCCTTACAGTACTTC.